These 29 T cell receptor beta chains came from one sample sequenced in a study of blood T cell repertoires in COVID-19. Some clones are missing from TCRdb's copy, which holds only in-frame ones; the method was immunoSEQ multiplex PCR. The sample includes a few hundred thousand clones, roughly 84% of them seen just once. Sequencing used PBMCs or T cells enriched from blood (not recorded which). The origin of the receptors is a woman aged 40 to 50 who had recovered from COVID-19.

The V and J genes are TRBV4-1 and TRBJ2-2, with 10 nucleotides matching TRBD2. The CDR3 runs 15 residues. Germline CDR1 MGHRA, CDR2 YSYEKL. Trimming removed 6 bases from V and 5 bases from J; junction bases left unmatched: 6. The CDR3 here is CASRRLAGVTGELFF. Written as DNA, the CDR3 is TGCGCCAGCAGGCGGCTAGCGGGAGTAACCGGGGAGCTGTTTTTT.

The genes are TRBV6-5 and TRBJ1-3; D gene ambiguous. Germline CDR1 reads MNHEY; CDR2 reads SVGAGI. V was pared by 6 bases and J by 3 bases, with 9 bases between. The CDR3 contains 13 residues. This CDR3 reads CASRATLGNTIYF. The CDR3, as DNA: TGTGCCAGCAGGGCCACCCTTGGAAACACCATATATTTT.

The gene calls are TRBV9 and TRBJ2-5, with TRBD2 matching over 9 bases. Germline V gives CDR1 SGDLS, CDR2 YYNGEE. The CDR3 contains 16 residues. V was clipped by 0 bases and J by 4 bases; unmatched bases: 7. Written as DNA, the CDR3 is TGTGCCAGCAGCGTAGGGAGCGGGAGGTCAGGAGAGACCCAGTACTTC. Residues: CASSVGSGRSGETQYF. The variable domain in full, completed from reference TRBV9 and TRBJ2-5, reads DSGVTQTPKHLITATGQRVTLRCSPRSGDLSVYWYQQSLDQGLQFLIQYYNGEERAKGNILERFSAQQFPDLHSELNLSSLELGDSALYFCASSVGSGRSGETQYFGPGTRLLVL.

The V call is TRBV30, the J call TRBJ1-1; 7 bases are shared with TRBD1. V lost 1 base to trimming and J lost 7 bases; unmatched junction nucleotides: 9. The CDR3 contains 14 residues. Per the germline V gene, CDR1 is GTSNPN and CDR2 is SVGIG (reference sequence). The CDR3 nucleotides are TGTGCCTGGAGTGGGAAGGGGGCCCGCGGTGAAGCTTTCTTT. Translated, it gives CAWSGKGARGEAFF.

Concerning this clone: At the DNA level, this CDR3 is encoded by other sequences in the same sample as well. V is TRBV5-1 and J is TRBJ2-2; 8 positions agree with TRBD1. CDR1 and CDR2 (germline): SGHRS, YFSETQ. The length of the CDR3 is 15 residues. V shed 0 bases, J shed 3 bases, and the junction held 1 base outside the gene matches. CDR3 nucleotide sequence: TGCGCCAGCAGCTTGGACAGGGGGGACACCGGGGAGCTGTTTTTT. Amino acid sequence: CASSLDRGDTGELFF. The complete variable domain, with remaining parts taken from reference TRBV5-1 and TRBJ2-2, reads KAGVTQTPRYLIKTRGQQVTLSCSPISGHRSVSWYQQTPGQGLQFLFEYFSETQRNKGNFPGRFSGRQFSNSRSEMNVSTLELGDSALYLCASSLDRGDTGELFFGEGSRLTVL.

The genes are TRBV11-2 and TRBJ1-2, with TRBD1 as a possible D gene (6 bases). Germline-derived CDR1 and CDR2 are SGHAT and FQNNGV. Trimming removed 5 bases from V and 4 bases from J, with 20 bases in between. This CDR3 has 16 amino acids. The CDR3 DNA reads TGTGCCAGCAGCGCACTGAAGGGGGTTCGGGGCTATGGCTACACCTTC. This sequence encodes CASSALKGVRGYGYTF.

The chain couples TRBV4-1 to TRBJ1-2; unclear D gene. CDR3 length: 12 residues. CDR1 MGHRA and CDR2 YSYEKL come from the germline V gene. V lost 2 bases to trimming and J lost 8 bases, with 9 bases between them. CDR3 bases: TGCGCCAGCAGCCAATCCGGGAGAGGCTACACCTTC. Translated: CASSQSGRGYTF.

The rearrangement uses TRBV10-1 and TRBJ2-1, with 10 nucleotides matching TRBD2. Germline V CDR1 and CDR2: WNHNN, SYGVQD (reference sequence). The CDR3 is 17 amino acids. Losses at the gene ends were 0 bases for V and 4 bases for J; bases not matched to a gene: 6. The CDR3 loop is CASSESLLAGVYNEQFF. CDR3 DNA: TGCGCCAGCAGTGAGTCCCTTCTAGCGGGAGTGTACAATGAGCAGTTCTTC.

The CDR3 is CAISVTGGLDTEAFF. CDR3 nucleotide sequence: TGTGCCATCAGTGTAACAGGGGGCCTTGACACTGAAGCTTTCTTT. The V gene is TRBV10-3, the J gene TRBJ1-1; 9 bases are a match to TRBD1. This CDR3 has 15 residues. Unmatched junction bases numbered 6, after V lost 4 bases and J lost 3 bases. From germline, CDR1 is ENHRY and CDR2 SYGVKD.

This chain joins TRBV28 and TRBJ1-4; D call uncertain. Trimming cost V 5 bases and J 6 bases, with 13 bases left between them. The germline CDR1 and CDR2 sequences are MDHEN and SYDVKM. The CDR3 extends over 14 amino acids. This CDR3 reads CASSTPRTHEKLFF. The DNA for the CDR3 is TGTGCCAGCAGTACCCCGCGAACCCATGAAAAACTGTTTTTT.

The rearrangement uses TRBV19 and TRBJ2-3; D might be TRBD2 (5 bases). The V and J ends lost 4 bases and 4 bases respectively, with 15 bases between them. The CDR3 is made up of 15 amino acids. In germline, CDR1 is LNHDA, CDR2 SQIVND (reference sequence). DNA of the CDR3: TGTGCCAGTAGTAAGGCCCGGGGTTCGGCAGATACGCAGTATTTT. As protein: CASSKARGSADTQYF.

This clone has ten or more counts. The chain employs TRBV6-1 and TRBJ2-2, with D tentatively TRBD2 (6 bases). This CDR3 region has 15 residues. V lost 0 bases to trimming and J lost 3 bases, with 8 bases between them. CDR1 is MNHNS and CDR2 is SASEGT in the germline V gene. CDR3 nucleotide sequence: TGTGCCAGCAGTGAAGCGGAGGGTCACACCGGGGAGCTGTTTTTT. It specifies CASSEAEGHTGELFF.

The chain is built from TRBV18 and TRBJ1-1; 10 nucleotides line up with TRBD1. The junction had 6 bases not matched to a gene; V was cut back by 1 base and J by 1 base. This CDR3 contains 17 residues. Germline values: CDR1 KGHSH, CDR2 LQKENI. CDR3 sequence reads: CASSPQIGTGANTEAFF. In nucleotides, the CDR3 is TGTGCCAGCTCACCACAGATAGGGACAGGGGCGAACACTGAAGCTTTCTTT. Full variable domain (missing parts from reference TRBV18 and TRBJ1-1): NAGVMQNPRHLVRRRGQEARLRCSPMKGHSHVYWYRQLPEEGLKFMVYLQKENIIDESGMPKERFSAEFPKEGPSILRIQQVVRGDSAAYFCASSPQIGTGANTEAFFGQGTRLTVV.

A few counts support this clone. The chain links TRBV6-2 or TRBV6-3 to TRBJ2-3; D might be TRBD2 (5 bases). Germline CDR1 MNHEY, CDR2 SVGEGT. The CDR3 has 13 amino acids. The V end lost 6 bases, the J end lost 6 bases, and 13 bases lay between the germline ends. This chain's CDR3 is CASSDYPVDTQYF. CDR3 coding DNA: TGTGCCAGCAGCGACTATCCGGTGGATACGCAGTATTTT.

CDR3 sequence: CASSPAGRYGYTF. Written as DNA, the CDR3 is TGTGCCAGCAGCCCCGCAGGGAGGTATGGCTACACCTTC. The chain couples TRBV6-5 to TRBJ1-2; tentatively, D is TRBD1 (5 bases). The CDR3 consists of 13 residues. The V end lost 6 bases, the J end lost 5 bases, and 13 bases lay between the germline ends. CDR1 MNHEY and CDR2 SVGAGI come from the germline V gene.

V usage is TRBV4-1 and J usage is TRBJ1-2; no clear D. Germline V gene data show CDR1 as MGHRA and CDR2 as YSYEKL. Trimming shortened V by 5 bases and J by 13 bases, and 17 bases separated the two germline ends. This CDR3 contains 12 residues. The CDR3 DNA is TGCGCCAGCAGCTTCGGCGGGCCTAACTTCACCTTC. Amino acids: CASSFGGPNFTF.

The table lists this clone with a few counts. The J gene is TRBJ1-4, the V gene TRBV6-1, with TRBD1 matching over 8 bases. Germline CDR1 and CDR2: MNHNS and SASEGT. The CDR3 totals 14 residues. J was trimmed by 8 bases and V by 7 bases; bases with no gene match: 9. CDR3 DNA: TGTGCCAGCACCGCCGGGACAGGAGGAGAAAAACTGTTTTTT. Encoded protein: CASTAGTGGEKLFF.

This clone was found a few times. V and J are TRBV30 and TRBJ2-1, with D perhaps TRBD2 (6 bases). Trimming removed 7 bases at V and 5 bases at J, with 27 bases between. Germline CDR1 reads GTSNPN; CDR2 reads SVGIG (reference sequence). The CDR3 consists of 17 residues. This CDR3 is CASKKGRRASVDNEQFF. For the CDR3, the DNA is TGTGCCTCGAAAAAGGGGCGCAGGGCTAGCGTTGACAATGAGCAGTTCTTC.

For the CDR3, the DNA is TGTGCCAGCAGTTTAGGACAGGGTTGGGTCACTGAAGCTTTCTTT. Amino acids: CASSLGQGWVTEAFF. The V call is TRBV27, the J call TRBJ1-1; 8 nucleotides align to TRBD1. Trimming took 2 bases from V and 4 from J; bases not matched to a gene: 6. This CDR3 spans 15 amino acids. The germline V gene encodes CDR1 MNHEY and CDR2 SMNVEV (reference sequence).

The chain has TRBV5-1 and TRBJ1-1, with D perhaps matching TRBD1 (5 bases). CDR3 size: 19 residues. Trimming shortened V by 0 bases and J by 4 bases, and 25 bases separated the two germline ends. CDR1 is SGHRS, CDR2 YFSETQ, per germline. CDR3 bases: TGCGCCAGCAGCTTGGCTCGCCAGGGCGGTTGGGTGAAGGGCACTGAAGCTTTCTTT. The encoded protein is CASSLARQGGWVKGTEAFF.

V and J are TRBV29-1 and TRBJ1-1; D unclear. V dropped 4 bases and J dropped 1 base, with 7 bases sitting between them. This CDR3 has 12 residues. From germline, CDR1 is SQVTM and CDR2 ANQGSEA. CDR3 nucleotide sequence: TGCAGCGTTGGATCGGGGAACACTGAAGCTTTCTTT. Its translation is CSVGSGNTEAFF.

This rearrangement joins TRBV18 to TRBJ1-5; the match to TRBD1 covers 8 bases. The CDR3 has 15 amino acids. J lost 5 bases, V lost 2 bases, and 5 bases had no gene match. CDR1 and CDR2 (germline): KGHSH, LQKENI. The CDR3 bases are TGTGCCAGCTCACCAGGGGGACAGGAGCATCAGCCCCAGCATTTT. Translation gives CASSPGGQEHQPQHF.

The CDR3 sequence: CASSGTSRETQYF. The CDR3 DNA reads TGTGCCAGCAGCGGGACTAGTCGAGAGACCCAGTACTTC. The chain carries TRBV9 and TRBJ2-5, with 7 bases matching TRBD2. Germline values: CDR1 SGDLS, CDR2 YYNGEE. J lost 4 bases, V lost 3 bases, and 3 bases had no gene match. The CDR3 totals 13 residues. Filled out from reference TRBV9 and TRBJ2-5, the complete variable domain reads DSGVTQTPKHLITATGQRVTLRCSPRSGDLSVYWYQQSLDQGLQFLIQYYNGEERAKGNILERFSAQQFPDLHSELNLSSLELGDSALYFCASSGTSRETQYFGPGTRLLVL.

This clone was recorded only once. The CDR3 DNA follows: TGCGCCAGCAGGGATCCGGGACTTCCCAATGAAAAACTGTTTTTT. Amino acids: CASRDPGLPNEKLFF. The V and J genes are TRBV5-1 and TRBJ1-4; tentatively, D is TRBD1 (5 bases). Germline CDR1 and CDR2: SGHRS and YFSETQ. V lost 5 bases, J lost 5 bases, and 16 bases lay in between. CDR3 length: 15 residues.

This chain links TRBV7-2 with TRBJ2-1; 12 bases match TRBD2. This CDR3 spans 17 amino acids. Germline V lookup: CDR1 SGHTA, CDR2 FQGNSA. V was clipped by 2 bases and J by 5 bases; unmatched bases: 7. This chain's CDR3 is CASSLRMSSGRDNEQFF. CDR3 nucleotides: TGTGCCAGCAGCTTACGTATGTCTAGCGGGAGGGACAATGAGCAGTTCTTC.

The CDR3 DNA reads TGTGCCAGCAGTGAAACTAGCGGGAGGTTTTACGGAAATGAGCAGTTCTTC. This encodes CASSETSGRFYGNEQFF. The J gene is TRBJ2-1, the V gene TRBV6-1; 12 bases fit TRBD2. Trimming took 2 bases from V and 7 from J; bases not matched to a gene: 9. CDR1 and CDR2 (germline): MNHNS, SASEGT. This CDR3 region has 17 residues.

This chain links TRBV28 with TRBJ2-7; 9 bases are a match to TRBD1. Looked up from germline, CDR1 is MDHEN and CDR2 is SYDVKM. J gave up 4 bases and V 4 bases, and 11 bases lay outside the gene matches. The CDR3 covers 16 residues. CDR3 loop: CASSWGTGKILYEQYF. As DNA, the CDR3 is TGTGCCAGCAGTTGGGGGACAGGGAAGATTTTATACGAGCAGTACTTC.

This chain joins TRBV7-9 and TRBJ1-2, with no clear D. V lost 8 bases to trimming and J lost 4 bases, with 14 bases between them. The CDR3 has 13 residues. CDR1 SEHNR and CDR2 FQNEAQ come from the germline V gene (reference sequence). The CDR3 DNA follows: TGTGCCAGCGGCTCTAGGCCCGCCTATGGCTACACCTTC. The encoded protein is CASGSRPAYGYTF.

The chain employs TRBV5-1 and TRBJ1-4; D not resolved. Germline V gene data show CDR1 as SGHRS and CDR2 as YFSETQ. The CDR3 runs to 15 residues. V lost 1 base to trimming and J lost 0 bases, with 7 bases between them. The CDR3 sequence: CASSLSGATNEKLFF. CDR3 DNA: TGCGCCAGCAGCTTGTCTGGAGCAACTAATGAAAAACTGTTTTTT.